The next 12 T cell receptor beta chains were all read from a single sample in a study of blood T cell repertoires in COVID-19. Data came from immunoSEQ multiplex PCR; TCRdb stores just in-frame clones and leaves some out. Of about 120,000 clones in the sample, approximately 87% were seen once. The specimen was peripheral blood. The receptors stem from a man aged 25-45 years with acute or convalescent COVID-19.

The chain uses TRBV7-2 and TRBJ1-4; possible D gene TRBD1, 5 bases. The CDR3 contains 14 residues. V lost 7 bases, J lost 7 bases, and 16 bases lay in between. The germline CDR1 and CDR2 sequences are SGHTA and FQGNSA. CDR3 loop: CASTFRGRGEKLFF. The DNA for the CDR3 is TGTGCCAGCACCTTCCGGGGGAGGGGTGAAAAACTGTTTTTT.

This sequence joins TRBV27 and TRBJ2-7, with unresolved D. The V and J ends lost 2 bases and 3 bases respectively, with 5 bases between them. Germline CDR1 MNHEY, CDR2 SMNVEV (reference sequence). The CDR3 loop spans 12 amino acids. The CDR3, as DNA: TGTGCCAGCAGTTTAAACGGCTACGAGCAGTACTTC. The encoded protein is CASSLNGYEQYF.

This chain connects TRBV29-1 to TRBJ1-2; 7 bases match TRBD1. Trimming at V came to 6 bases and at J to 6 bases, leaving 10 bases not matched to a gene. Germline loops: CDR1 SQVTM, CDR2 ANQGSEA. The CDR3 runs 13 residues. The CDR3 here is CSVLGGSVNGYTF. DNA of the CDR3: TGCAGCGTCCTAGGGGGCTCGGTAAATGGCTACACCTTC.

The chain joins TRBV19 to TRBJ1-2; 9 nucleotides line up with TRBD1. Unmatched junction bases numbered 9, after V lost 11 bases and J lost 2 bases. The CDR3 is made up of 14 amino acids. Per the germline V gene, CDR1 is LNHDA and CDR2 is SQIVND (reference sequence). The chain's CDR3 is CASKPDRGNYGYTF. The DNA for the CDR3 is TGTGCCTCAAAACCGGACAGGGGAAACTATGGCTACACCTTC.

CDR3 nucleotides: TGTGCCAGCAGCATGGGACAGGGGCAAGAGACCCAGTACTTC. As protein: CASSMGQGQETQYF. The chain uses TRBV5-4 and TRBJ2-5, with 10 bases aligning to TRBD1. In germline, CDR1 is SGHNT, CDR2 YYREEE (reference sequence). The ends lost 4 bases at V and 2 bases at J; junction bases unmatched: 2. The CDR3 consists of 14 residues.

This clone was seen only once. The chain combines TRBV6-5 with TRBJ1-2; tentative D call: TRBD1 (6 bases). CDR1 and CDR2 from the germline V gene are MNHEY and SVGAGI. Trimming pared 5 bases from V and 4 bases from J, leaving 17 bases between. The CDR3 has 15 amino acids. The CDR3 is CASSHNRDKGYGYTF. For the CDR3, the DNA is TGTGCCAGCAGTCATAACCGGGACAAAGGCTATGGCTACACCTTC.

V is TRBV24-1 and J is TRBJ2-1; tentative D call: TRBD2 (5 bases). From germline, CDR1 is KGHDR and CDR2 SFDVKD. The length of the CDR3 is 11 residues. Trimming took 7 bases from V and 5 from J, leaving 5 bases between them. This CDR3 reads CATRGDNEQFF. Written as DNA, the CDR3 is TGTGCCACCAGGGGAGACAATGAGCAGTTCTTC.

The V call is TRBV3-1 (or the pseudogene TRBV3-2), the J call TRBJ1-3; D uncertain. The CDR3 extends over 16 amino acids. V lost 4 bases and J 0 bases, leaving 13 bases between the germline ends. Germline V gene sequence: CDR1 LGHDT, CDR2 YNNKEL (reference sequence). CDR3 nucleotides: TGTGCCAGCAGCCCCGGTCAGGCTGACTCTGGAAACACCATATATTTT. Its protein is CASSPGQADSGNTIYF.

The CDR3 region is CASSTYREMNTEAFF. In DNA, the CDR3 is TGTGCCAGTAGTACATACAGGGAAATGAACACTGAAGCTTTCTTT. The rearrangement links TRBV19 to TRBJ1-1, with D perhaps matching TRBD1 (6 bases). The germline V gene has CDR1 LNHDA and CDR2 SQIVND (reference sequence). This CDR3 has 15 amino acids. Trimming shortened V by 4 bases and J by 0 bases, and 12 bases separated the two germline ends.

The genes are TRBV2 and TRBJ2-4; TRBD1 aligns across 10 bases. V trimming: 6 bases; J trimming: 7 bases; junction bases outside the gene matches: 6. The germline V gene encodes CDR1 SNHLY and CDR2 FYNNEI. This CDR3 spans 14 amino acids. The CDR3 coding sequence is TGTGCCAGCAGCAGGGACAGGGGAAGGAACATTCAGTACTTC. Translated: CASSRDRGRNIQYF.

V gene TRBV5-1 combines with J gene TRBJ2-5; 7 bases fit TRBD2. Germline V lookup: CDR1 SGHRS, CDR2 YFSETQ. The CDR3 runs to 15 residues. Unmatched junction bases numbered 11, after V lost 4 bases and J lost 5 bases. Here the CDR3 reads CASSAGITGGETQYF. DNA for the CDR3: TGCGCCAGCAGCGCTGGGATTACCGGGGGGGAGACCCAGTACTTC.

The chain is built from TRBV7-8 and TRBJ2-5; no clear D. Between the trimmed V and J ends, which lost 5 bases and 7 bases, there was a span of 11 bases. Per the germline V gene, CDR1 is SGHVS and CDR2 is FQNEAQ. The CDR3 has 12 amino acids. The CDR3 region has the DNA TGTGCCAGCAGCCCAGACGGCGGGACCCAGTACTTC. This gives the protein CASSPDGGTQYF.